This TCR beta chain was observed in a study of shared clonotypes between healthy human individuals. Notes on the study in general: All-four-donor shared clonotypes had higher generation probabilities than non-shared clonotypes did.

The CDR3 totals 14 residues. Trimming pared 2 bases from V and 4 bases from J, leaving 10 bases between. Germline CDR1 and CDR2: SNHLY and FYNNEI. Concerning this clone itself: Antigen unknown.

Here immunoSEQ multiplex PCR was the method, and the copy in TCRdb shows in-frame clones only, minus some. The sample lists approximately 710,000 clones, 90% occurring once. This TCR came from a man in his late teens or twenties in good health. Some clones in this sample may be carry-over from other donors' samples. This chain joins TRBV2 and TRBJ2-3; D is unclear. Sequences were obtained from memory CD8+ T cells from PBMCs. Regarding subset: CD45RO+ cells pooled with CCR7-negative TemRA cells. In nucleotides, the CDR3 is TGTGCCAGCAGTGAATTCCTCGATCCAGATACGCAGTATTTT. Its translation: CASSEFLDPDTQYF. Full variable domain (rest looked up from reference TRBV2 and TRBJ2-3): EPEVTQTPSHQVTQMGQEVILRCVPISNHLYFYWYRQILGQKVEFLVSFYNNEISEKSEIFDDQFSVERPDGSNFTLKIRSTKLEDSAMYFCASSEFLDPDTQYFGPGTRLTVL.